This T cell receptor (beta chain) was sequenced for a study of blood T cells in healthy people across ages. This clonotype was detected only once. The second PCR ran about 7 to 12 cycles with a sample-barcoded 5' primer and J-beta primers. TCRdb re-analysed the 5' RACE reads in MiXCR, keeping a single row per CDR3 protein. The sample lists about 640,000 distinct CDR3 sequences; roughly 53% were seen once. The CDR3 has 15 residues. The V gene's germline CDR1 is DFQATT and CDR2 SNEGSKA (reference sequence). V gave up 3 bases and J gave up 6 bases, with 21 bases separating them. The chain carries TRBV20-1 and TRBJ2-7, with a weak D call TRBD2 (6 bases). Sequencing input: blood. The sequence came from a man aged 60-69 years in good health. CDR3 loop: CSARKSGTVTSEQYF. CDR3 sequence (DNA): TGCAGTGCTAGGAAATCCGGGACTGTAACTTCCGAGCAGTACTTC.